This record looks at one TCR beta chain sequence and its context. The data stem from a study of blood T cell repertoires in COVID-19. The CDR3 contains 18 residues. Unmatched junction bases numbered 14, after V lost 2 bases and J lost 1 base. The V gene's germline CDR1 is MGHDK and CDR2 SYGVNS. Original data processing: Amplifying reference gene primers gave estimates of nucleated cell counts. Method: immunoSEQ multiplex PCR; TCRdb's copy keeps in-frame clones and lacks some. The V and J calls and the clone size are those of that table, but D and trimming were determined from the DNA. The top ten hold approximately 14% of the sample, which has some 200,000 clones, 80% to 90% seen once.

The specimen was peripheral blood. The chain is built from TRBV25-1 and TRBJ2-7, with 7 bases aligning to TRBD1. The receptor's source is a man aged 25 to 40 with active or convalescent COVID-19. The CDR3 reads CASSEPGSGQPESYEQYF. CDR3 DNA sequence: TGTGCCAGCAGTGAACCCGGGTCGGGACAGCCGGAATCCTACGAGCAGTACTTC.